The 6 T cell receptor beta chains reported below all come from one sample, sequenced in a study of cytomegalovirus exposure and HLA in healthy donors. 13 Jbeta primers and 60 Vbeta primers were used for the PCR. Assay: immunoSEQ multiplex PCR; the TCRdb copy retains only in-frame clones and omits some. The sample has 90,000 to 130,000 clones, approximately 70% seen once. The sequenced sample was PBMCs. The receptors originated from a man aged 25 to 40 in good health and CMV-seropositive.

The chain's CDR3 is CSVSVDRGPGPDEQYV. CDR3 coding DNA: TGCAGCGTCAGCGTAGACAGGGGGCCAGGCCCTGACGAGCAGTACGTC. V gene TRBV29-1 combines with J gene TRBJ2-7; 10 bases fit TRBD1. In germline, CDR1 is SQVTM, CDR2 ANQGSEA. V dropped 6 bases and J dropped 5; count of bases not matched to a gene: 16. This CDR3 region has 16 residues.

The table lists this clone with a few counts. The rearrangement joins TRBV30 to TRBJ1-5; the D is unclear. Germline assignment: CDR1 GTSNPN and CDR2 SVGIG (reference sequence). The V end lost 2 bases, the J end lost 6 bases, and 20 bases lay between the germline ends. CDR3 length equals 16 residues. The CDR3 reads CAWSRAVSGGSQPQHF. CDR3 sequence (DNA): TGTGCCTGGAGTAGGGCAGTTTCAGGAGGTAGTCAGCCCCAGCATTTT.

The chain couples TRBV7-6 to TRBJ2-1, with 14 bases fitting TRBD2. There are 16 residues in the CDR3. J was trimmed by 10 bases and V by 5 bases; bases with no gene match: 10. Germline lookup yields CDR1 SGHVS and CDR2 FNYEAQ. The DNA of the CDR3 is TGTGCCAGCAGCCCTAATCCGGGACTAGCGGGAGACGAGCAGTTCTTC. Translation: CASSPNPGLAGDEQFF.

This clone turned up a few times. This CDR3 reads CASKSRGRHTDTQYF. DNA of the CDR3: TGTGCCAGCAAATCGCGGGGGAGACACACAGATACGCAGTATTTT. The V and J genes are TRBV2 and TRBJ2-3; 7 bases match TRBD2. Germline V gene lookup returns CDR1 SNHLY and CDR2 FYNNEI. V shed 7 bases and J 2 bases; nucleotides not matched to a gene: 9. The CDR3 sequence is 15 residues long.

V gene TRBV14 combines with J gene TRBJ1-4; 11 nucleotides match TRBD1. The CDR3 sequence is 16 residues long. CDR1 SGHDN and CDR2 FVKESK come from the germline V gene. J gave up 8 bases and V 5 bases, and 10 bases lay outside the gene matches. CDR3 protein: CASSLDRGLQSEKLFF. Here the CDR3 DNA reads TGTGCCAGCAGCTTGGACAGGGGGCTCCAGAGCGAAAAACTGTTTTTT.

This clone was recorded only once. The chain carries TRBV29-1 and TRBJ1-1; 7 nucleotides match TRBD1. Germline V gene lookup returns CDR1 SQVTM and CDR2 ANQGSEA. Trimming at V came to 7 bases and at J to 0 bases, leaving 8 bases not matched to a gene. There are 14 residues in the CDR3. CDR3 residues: CSGDRTGLNTEAFF. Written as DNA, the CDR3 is TGCAGCGGTGATAGGACAGGCCTGAACACTGAAGCTTTCTTT.